These T cell receptor beta chains were read from a single sample in a study of siplizumab effects on memory and regulatory T cells. Data came from immunoSEQ multiplex PCR; TCRdb stores just in-frame clones and leaves some out. The data hold 90,000 to 95,000 clones, with 80% to 95% observed a single time. Sequenced sample: CD8+ T cells sorted from blood. These receptors came from a human donor in good health. Both conserved end residues are part of each CDR3. A D gene is named only where the DNA matches it firmly. The size field is filled for only some rows; it gives once, few, many or a size class.

clone size	V gene	D gene	J gene	CDR3 protein	CDR3 DNA
NA	TRBV14	TRBD1	TRBJ1-3	CASSQQGYGNTIYF	TGTGCCAGCAGTCAACAGGGGTACGGAAACACCATATATTTT
NA	TRBV19	NA	TRBJ2-2	CASSAHRESAGELFF	TGTGCCAGTAGTGCTCACAGGGAATCGGCCGGGGAGCTGTTTTTT
NA	TRBV6-1	TRBD2	TRBJ2-1	CASSDSGDIIIEQFF	TGTGCCAGCAGTGATAGCGGGGACATCATTATTGAGCAGTTCTTC
NA	TRBV10-2	NA	TRBJ2-7	CASSERLFYEQYF	TGCGCCAGCAGTGAGAGGCTATTCTACGAGCAGTACTTC
NA	TRBV7-2	NA	TRBJ2-7	CASSLTGAYEQYF	TGTGCCAGCAGCTTAACAGGCGCCTACGAGCAGTACTTC
NA	TRBV7-9	NA	TRBJ1-2	CASTAGGTYGYTF	TGTGCCAGCACCGCGGGGGGGACGTATGGCTACACCTTC
NA	TRBV5-6	TRBD1	TRBJ1-1	CASSPGQGRPTEAFF	TGTGCCAGCAGCCCAGGACAGGGTCGGCCGACTGAAGCTTTCTTT
NA	TRBV5-1	TRBD1	TRBJ2-2	CASSSLTGGAISGELFF	TGCGCCAGCAGCTCACTGACAGGGGGCGCGATATCCGGGGAGCTGTTTTTT
NA	TRBV19	NA	TRBJ2-2	CASSILNTGELFF	TGTGCCAGTAGTATCCTGAACACCGGGGAGCTGTTTTTT
NA	TRBV13	TRBD2	TRBJ2-7	CASSLGGTSGAYEQYF	TGTGCCAGCAGCTTAGGCGGGACTAGCGGTGCCTACGAGCAGTACTTC
NA	TRBV2	TRBD2	TRBJ2-3	CASRGLAGATDTQYF	TGTGCCAGTAGGGGTCTAGCGGGGGCCACAGATACGCAGTATTTT
NA	TRBV4-2	TRBD1	TRBJ2-7	CASSQEEGAGGYEQYF	TGTGCCAGCAGCCAAGAGGAAGGGGCAGGGGGCTACGAGCAGTACTTC
NA	TRBV19	NA	TRBJ1-5	CASRLGNSNQPQHF	TGTGCCAGTAGACTGGGGAATAGCAATCAGCCCCAGCATTTT
NA	TRBV7-9	NA	TRBJ2-5	CASSLEEETQYF	TGTGCCAGCAGCTTAGAAGAAGAGACCCAGTACTTC
NA	TRBV4-1	TRBD1	TRBJ1-4	CASRQGKAATNEKLFF	TGCGCCAGCAGACAGGGGAAAGCTGCAACTAATGAAAAACTGTTTTTT
NA	TRBV28	NA	TRBJ1-1	CASSPRVMNTEAFF	TGTGCCAGCAGCCCCAGGGTAATGAACACTGAAGCTTTCTTT
few	TRBV30	NA	TRBJ1-3	CAWSIVGNTIYF	TGTGCCTGGAGTATCGTGGGAAACACCATATATTTT
NA	TRBV4-1	TRBD1	TRBJ1-5	CASSQEDRGGQPQHF	TGCGCCAGCAGCCAAGAGGACAGGGGAGGCCAGCCCCAGCATTTT
NA	TRBV19	TRBD2	TRBJ2-7	CASSPGLAAYEQYF	TGTGCCAGTAGTCCGGGACTAGCGGCCTACGAGCAGTACTTC
NA	TRBV6-5	TRBD1	TRBJ1-6	CASSYSGQGNSPLHF	TGTGCCAGCAGTTACTCGGGACAGGGGAATTCACCCCTCCACTTT
NA	TRBV27	NA	TRBJ1-1	CASSLSGLKGHRAFF	TGTGCCAGCAGTTTATCGGGATTGAAAGGACACCGGGCTTTCTTT
NA	TRBV27	NA	TRBJ1-1	CASSLSRQNTEAFF	TGTGCCAGCAGTTTATCTCGTCAGAACACTGAAGCTTTCTTT
once	TRBV5-1	NA	TRBJ1-2	CASSPPSRADGYTF	TGCGCCAGCAGCCCCCCCAGTAGGGCGGATGGCTACACCTTC
NA	TRBV5-8	NA	TRBJ2-7	CASTLKSGSYEQYF	TGTGCCAGCACTCTTAAATCTGGATCCTACGAGCAGTACTTC
NA	TRBV19	TRBD2	TRBJ2-1	CASSFSGRALNEQFF	TGTGCCAGTAGTTTCTCCGGGAGGGCCCTCAATGAGCAGTTCTTC
NA	TRBV5-1	TRBD2	TRBJ2-5	CASSQDGGIQETQYF	TGCGCCAGCAGCCAGGACGGGGGGATCCAAGAGACCCAGTACTTC
NA	TRBV7-8	NA	TRBJ1-6	CASSPRTHNSPLHF	TGTGCCAGCAGCCCGCGGACCCATAATTCACCCCTCCACTTT
NA	TRBV14	TRBD1	TRBJ1-2	CASSHGTVPISVDGYTF	TGTGCCAGCAGCCACGGGACAGTACCGATAAGCGTTGATGGCTACACCTTC
NA	TRBV7-2	NA	TRBJ1-6	CASSLFPGDSPLHF	TGTGCCAGCAGCTTATTCCCTGGAGATTCACCCCTCCACTTT
NA	TRBV2	NA	TRBJ2-6	CVRRGEPPSSGANVLTF	TGTGTCCGCAGAGGAGAGCCTCCCTCCTCTGGGGCCAACGTCCTGACTTTC
NA	TRBV10-3	TRBD1	TRBJ1-2	CAISESPGGNYGYTF	TGTGCCATCAGTGAGTCCCCAGGGGGGAACTATGGCTACACCTTC
NA	TRBV9	TRBD1	TRBJ2-2	CASSLSGTENTGELFF	TGTGCCAGCAGCCTCTCCGGGACAGAGAACACCGGGGAGCTGTTTTTT
NA	TRBV6-5	NA	TRBJ1-2	CASSYARDSYGYTF	TGTGCCAGCAGTTACGCCAGGGACTCTTATGGCTACACCTTC
NA	TRBV5-1	TRBD1	TRBJ2-5	CASSSTGGPYGGETQYF	TGCGCCAGCAGCTCGACAGGGGGTCCTTACGGCGGAGAGACCCAGTACTTC
NA	TRBV13	TRBD1	TRBJ1-6	CASSFKAGTGVNSPLHF	TGTGCCAGCAGCTTCAAAGCCGGGACAGGGGTTAATTCACCCCTCCACTTT
NA	TRBV7-9	NA	TRBJ1-1	CASSLLSEGNTEAFF	TGTGCCAGCAGCTTATTAAGCGAAGGGAACACTGAAGCTTTCTTT